This passage covers 5 T cell receptor beta chains from one sample sequenced in a study of CD8 T cells in Susac syndrome. Reverse transcription used about 0.5 to 1 ug RNA and random hexamers. TCRdb recomputed calls from the immunoSEQ multiplex PCR reads with MiXCR, one row per CDR3 protein. The data hold about 130,000 distinct CDR3 sequences, with 90% to 95% observed a single time. Sequencing was done on a sample of CD8+ T cells from PBMCs. The receptors shown here come from a human donor with multiple sclerosis.

The chain recombines TRBV9 with TRBJ2-1; 7 bases agree with TRBD2. Germline V gene sequence: CDR1 SGDLS, CDR2 YYNGEE. Unmatched junction bases numbered 18, after V lost 4 bases and J lost 8 bases. CDR3 length equals 17 residues. CDR3 sequence (DNA): TGTGCCAGCAGCCCATCCGGGAGACTAGCCCCCGGCCATGAGCAGTTCTTC. Its protein is CASSPSGRLAPGHEQFF.

The V and J genes are TRBV20-1 and TRBJ2-1; 7 bases align to TRBD2. CDR3 length: 15 amino acids. V lost 1 base and J lost 9; bases outside the gene matches: 12. Germline V gene data show CDR1 as DFQATT and CDR2 as SNEGSKA (reference sequence). The CDR3 reads CSARGTSHGFFEQFF. The CDR3 DNA reads as TGCAGTGCTAGAGGGACTAGTCACGGCTTCTTTGAGCAGTTCTTC.

This clonotype was observed once. CDR3 in DNA: TGTGCCAGCAGCTCCCCCGAACAGGGGAGCAATGAGCAGTTCTTC. Amino acid sequence: CASSSPEQGSNEQFF. The V call is TRBV7-3, the J call TRBJ2-1, with TRBD1 identical over 7 bases. The germline V gene encodes CDR1 SGHTA and CDR2 FQGTGA. The CDR3 is made up of 15 amino acids. V shed 4 bases and J 6 bases; nucleotides not matched to a gene: 9.

The chain carries TRBV9 and TRBJ2-3, with 7 positions matching TRBD2. Trimming cost V 0 bases and J 5 bases; bases outside gene matches: 6. From germline, CDR1 is SGDLS and CDR2 YYNGEE. CDR3 length: 15 amino acids. The CDR3 bases are TGTGCCAGCAGCGTAGTGGCCTTAGCGGGAGATACGCAGTATTTT. It encodes CASSVVALAGDTQYF.

The chain carries TRBV5-1 and TRBJ2-1; 7 nucleotides agree with TRBD1. Per germline, CDR1 SGHRS and CDR2 YFSETQ. This CDR3 has 14 residues. V dropped 0 bases and J dropped 10; count of bases not matched to a gene: 7. Here the CDR3 reads CASSLGGGRREQFF. The DNA of the CDR3 is TGCGCCAGCAGCTTGGGAGGGGGCCGCAGGGAGCAGTTCTTC.